Below, 17 T cell receptor beta chains from the same sample are listed, as sequenced in a study of blood T cell repertoires in COVID-19. Sequenced by immunoSEQ multiplex PCR; TCRdb stores in-frame clones only, minus some. The table shows under 70,000 clones, with 70% to 90% occurring only once. The sequencing sample was made of peripheral blood. These receptors all come from a woman aged 70-85 years with acute or convalescent COVID-19.

This chain connects TRBV7-9 to TRBJ2-7, with 7 nucleotides matching TRBD1. This CDR3 is 13 amino acids long. Germline V gene lookup returns CDR1 SEHNR and CDR2 FQNEAQ (reference sequence). V was pared by 5 bases and J by 2 bases, with 3 bases of the junction left unmatched. CDR3 sequence: CASSPGQTYEQYF. CDR3 nucleotide sequence: TGTGCCAGCAGCCCGGGACAGACCTACGAGCAGTACTTC.

The V call is TRBV21-1, the J call TRBJ1-5; the table's D gene call, TRBD1, was not cross checked with the DNA. TRBV21-1 is deemed a pseudogene. This CDR3 spans 15 amino acids. CDR3 protein: CASSTQDTNNQPQHF. The CDR3 coding sequence is TGTGCCAGCAGCACTCAGGACACTAACAATCAGCCCCAGCATTTT.

This clone was counted a few times. The chain uses TRBV23-1 and TRBJ2-3, with D maybe TRBD1 (5 bases). TRBV23-1 is placed among ORFs of uncertain function. Trimming pared 2 bases from V and 0 bases from J, leaving 15 bases between. The CDR3 length is 17 residues. CDR3 in DNA: TGCGCCAGCAGTCAAACCCATTACAGGCCCAGCACAGATACGCAGTATTTT. Its protein product is CASSQTHYRPSTDTQYF.

J is TRBJ2-1 and V is TRBV7-2, with D uncertain. This CDR3 has 15 residues. The V gene lost 4 bases and the J gene lost 4 bases, with 14 bases spanning the gap. Germline lookup yields CDR1 SGHTA and CDR2 FQGNSA. The CDR3 bases are TGTGCCAGCAGCTCCCGGTCCCCCAAATACAATGAGCAGTTCTTC. This translates into CASSSRSPKYNEQFF.

The chain has TRBV5-1 and TRBJ2-4; tentative D call: TRBD2 (6 bases). CDR1 and CDR2 from the germline V gene are SGHRS and YFSETQ. The CDR3 sequence is 17 residues long. V lost 1 base and J 3 bases, leaving 17 bases between the germline ends. The CDR3 is CASSLQAGRDVKNIQYF. CDR3 DNA: TGCGCCAGCAGCTTGCAGGCGGGACGGGACGTCAAAAACATTCAGTACTTC. The whole variable domain, remainder taken from reference TRBV5-1 and TRBJ2-4, is KAGVTQTPRYLIKTRGQQVTLSCSPISGHRSVSWYQQTPGQGLQFLFEYFSETQRNKGNFPGRFSGRQFSNSRSEMNVSTLELGDSALYLCASSLQAGRDVKNIQYFGAGTRLSVL.

The CDR3 reads CSARQGALSAFF. The CDR3 DNA is TGCAGCGCGAGACAGGGGGCGCTCAGCGCTTTCTTT. V usage is TRBV29-1 and J usage is TRBJ1-1, with 10 bases identical to TRBD1. The CDR3 sequence is 12 residues long. CDR1 is SQVTM, CDR2 ANQGSEA, per germline. Unmatched junction bases numbered 10, after V lost 7 bases and J lost 11 bases.

V gene TRBV3-1 (or the pseudogene TRBV3-2) combines with J gene TRBJ2-3; 8 positions match TRBD2. V dropped 4 bases and J dropped 2; count of bases not matched to a gene: 5. The CDR3 length is 15 residues. From germline, CDR1 is LGHDT and CDR2 YNNKEL (reference sequence). The CDR3 reads CASSPGLALTDTQYF. As DNA, the CDR3 is TGTGCCAGCAGCCCCGGACTAGCCCTCACAGATACGCAGTATTTT.

The chain joins TRBV7-9 to TRBJ1-2; the D gene is possibly TRBD1 (5 bases). V lost 2 bases, J lost 8 bases, and 15 bases lay in between. Germline V lookup: CDR1 SEHNR, CDR2 FQNEAQ (reference sequence). The length of the CDR3 is 14 residues. CDR3 in amino acids: CASSLNGGSNGYTF. The CDR3 coding sequence is TGTGCCAGCAGCTTAAACGGGGGGTCCAACGGCTACACCTTC.

In its sample, this clone was seen a few times. The V call is TRBV3-1 (or the pseudogene TRBV3-2), the J call TRBJ2-1; TRBD2 might be the D (5 bases). Trimming removed 4 bases from V and 9 bases from J, with 13 bases in between. The CDR3 has 13 amino acids. Germline V gene data show CDR1 as LGHDT and CDR2 as YNNKEL (reference sequence). CDR3 in DNA: TGTGCCAGCAGCCCGTCAGGCGGGTCTGAGCAGTTCTTC. Amino acid sequence: CASSPSGGSEQFF.

V and J are TRBV27 and TRBJ1-5; the match to TRBD1 covers 7 bases. Germline loops: CDR1 MNHEY, CDR2 SMNVEV (reference sequence). After removal of 5 bases from V and 0 bases from J, the junction contained 7 bases not matched to a gene. CDR3 length equals 16 residues. The CDR3 coding sequence is TGTGCCAGCAGTCCGGGACAGTATTATAGCAATCAGCCCCAGCATTTT. This sequence encodes CASSPGQYYSNQPQHF.

This clone occurred many times. The genes are TRBV6-6 and TRBJ1-3; D gene ambiguous. Per the germline V gene, CDR1 is MNHNY and CDR2 is SVGAGI (reference sequence). CDR3 length: 16 amino acids. The V end lost 6 bases, the J end lost 0 bases, and 15 bases lay between the germline ends. The CDR3 coding sequence is TGTGCCAGCAGCTACACCGACACCATCTCTGGAAACACCATATATTTT. It encodes CASSYTDTISGNTIYF.

The chain recombines TRBV7-9 with TRBJ1-2, with TRBD1 identical over 8 bases. Losses at the gene ends were 4 bases for V and 0 bases for J; bases not matched to a gene: 7. This CDR3 has 16 amino acids. Germline V gene data show CDR1 as SEHNR and CDR2 as FQNEAQ (reference sequence). CDR3 in amino acids: CASSYGGQETNYGYTF. The CDR3 bases are TGTGCCAGCAGCTATGGGGGACAGGAGACTAACTATGGCTACACCTTC.

The rearrangement uses TRBV9 and TRBJ2-3; TRBD2 matches 9 bases. The CDR3 runs to 16 residues. The trim removed 3 bases at V and 4 bases at J, leaving 9 bases unmatched. Germline V gives CDR1 SGDLS, CDR2 YYNGEE. CDR3 amino acids: CASSEPVAGAPDTQYF. In DNA form, the CDR3 reads TGTGCCAGCAGCGAGCCGGTAGCGGGGGCCCCAGATACGCAGTATTTT.

In DNA form, the CDR3 reads TGTGCCAGCAGTTACCGTCAACCGGGACTAGACAATGAGCAGTTCTTC. Protein: CASSYRQPGLDNEQFF. The chain recombines TRBV6-5 with TRBJ2-1, with 8 bases matching TRBD2. V shed 2 bases and J 5 bases; nucleotides not matched to a gene: 8. From germline, CDR1 is MNHEY and CDR2 SVGAGI. This CDR3 comprises 16 residues.

CDR3 nucleotide sequence: TGTGCCAGCAGCCTGAGCCGGGACAAGGGGAAGAACACTGAAGCTTTCTTT. This codes for CASSLSRDKGKNTEAFF. The chain couples TRBV14 to TRBJ1-1, with a possible D match to TRBD1 (6 bases). From germline, CDR1 is SGHDN and CDR2 FVKESK. V shed 4 bases and J shed 1 base, with 19 bases lying between them. This CDR3 is 17 amino acids long.

This chain links TRBV30 with TRBJ1-1; D possibly corresponds to TRBD1 (6 bases). V lost 8 bases and J lost 6, with 19 bases in between. Germline V gives CDR1 GTSNPN, CDR2 SVGIG (reference sequence). The CDR3 has 13 amino acids. CDR3 sequence reads: CAGDRSGVAEAFF. The CDR3 nucleotides read TGTGCCGGAGACAGGTCGGGTGTGGCTGAAGCTTTCTTT. Filled out from reference TRBV30 and TRBJ1-1, the complete variable domain reads SQTIHQWPATLVQPVGSPLSLECTVEGTSNPNLYWYRQAAGRGLQLLFYSVGIGQISSEVPQNLSASRPQDRQFILSSKKLLLSDSGFYLCAGDRSGVAEAFFGQGTRLTVV.

The genes are TRBV3-1 (or the pseudogene TRBV3-2) and TRBJ2-5, with 9 nucleotides matching TRBD2. The CDR3 loop spans 17 amino acids. Germline lookup yields CDR1 LGHDT and CDR2 YNNKEL (reference sequence). The J segment lost 5 bases and the V segment lost 0 bases, leaving 10 bases of the junction unmatched. The CDR3 DNA sequence: TGTGCCAGCAGCCAAGATTGGTCGAGCGGGGGGCGGGAGACCCAGTACTTC. It specifies CASSQDWSSGGRETQYF.